This TCR beta chain was sequenced in a study of T cell repertoires in cytomegalovirus infection. Turning to this clonotype: Its antigen is unknown.

From the reads, TCRdb called clonotypes with MiXCR, one entry per CDR3 protein. The sample carries over 250,000 distinct CDR3 sequences, 22% recorded once. Deletions cut 5 bases from V and 0 bases from J, with 5 bases between. The CDR3 totals 13 residues. Germline V gene sequence: CDR1 MGHRA, CDR2 YSYEKL. The study, taken as a whole, reports: What dominated the ex vivo response were HLA-C-restricted CMV-specific TCR beta clonotypes.

Specimen: cultured PBMCs, collected from culture after CMV antigen stimulation. The chain combines TRBV4-1 with TRBJ1-3; the D is unclear. This clonotype was sampled from a human donor in good health (CMV status not recorded). Some clones in this sample may be carry-over from other donors' samples. CDR3: CASSKFSGNTIYF. The CDR3, as DNA: TGCGCCAGCAGCAAGTTCTCTGGAAACACCATATATTTT.